The present T cell receptor (beta chain) was sequenced within a study of vaccination and CD4 T cells after COVID-19. Across the study: Median time from COVID diagnosis to post-COVID sampling was over 85 days (35 to 161). The cells in question were stimulated using overlapping spike peptides derived from SARS-CoV-2, HCoV-NL63, HCoV-OC43 and HCoV-229E.

Treatment reported: approximately 9-day PBMC culture with coronavirus spike peptide pools or control peptides (ViraFEST assay). The unexposed donor gave CD4+ T cells before the COVID-19 pandemic (2011-2018). Half the growth medium was swapped for new IL-2 medium on days 3 and 7. An Oncomine TCR Beta short-read assay was used to sequence the DNA from cultured CD4+ T cells. TCRdb itself ran the PCR reads through MiXCR, one entry per CDR3 protein. Found here are over 7,000 distinct CDR3 sequences, less than 40% of them singletons; the top ten hold more than 25%. This clonotype was found once. As yet, its antigen is unknown. Germline CDR1 SGDLS, CDR2 YYNGEE. There are 13 residues in the CDR3. Trimming stripped 3 bases from V and 8 bases from J, with 9 bases between.

Sequencing was done on a sample of CD4+ T cells from blood, cultured in vitro. The origin of this receptor is a human donor in good health. The genes are TRBV9 and TRBJ1-6; D may be TRBD1 (6 bases). The CDR3 protein is CASSEEGDSPLHF. The CDR3 DNA is TGTGCCAGCAGCGAGGAGGGGGATTCACCCCTCCACTTT. Filled out from reference TRBV9 and TRBJ1-6, the complete variable domain reads DSGVTQTPKHLITATGQRVTLRCSPRSGDLSVYWYQQSLDQGLQFLIQYYNGEERAKGNILERFSAQQFPDLHSELNLSSLELGDSALYFCASSEEGDSPLHFGNGTRLTVT.